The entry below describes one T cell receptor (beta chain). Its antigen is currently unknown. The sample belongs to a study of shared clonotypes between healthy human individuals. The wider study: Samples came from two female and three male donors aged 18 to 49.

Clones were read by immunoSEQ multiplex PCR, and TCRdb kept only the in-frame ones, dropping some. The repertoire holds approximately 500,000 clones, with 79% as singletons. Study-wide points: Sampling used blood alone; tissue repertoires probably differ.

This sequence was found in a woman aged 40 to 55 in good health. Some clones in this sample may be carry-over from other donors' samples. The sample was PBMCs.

The CDR3 loop reads CASSLSGGRGKTQYF. The CDR3 DNA sequence: TGTGCCAGCAGTTTATCTGGGGGCCGGGGGAAGACCCAGTACTTC. This chain uses TRBV27 with TRBJ2-5; D possibly matches TRBD1 or TRBD2 (6 bases each). The germline V and J ends were trimmed by 0 bases and 6 bases, with 14 bases remaining between them. Germline V gives CDR1 MNHEY, CDR2 SMNVEV (reference sequence). The CDR3 sequence is 15 residues long.